The 17 T cell receptor beta chains in this list originate from one sample, sequenced in a study of T-cell reconstitution after alpha-beta-depleted transplantation in children. Unique molecular identifiers were incorporated when the TCRbeta library was constructed. TCRdb re-called the PCR reads with MiXCR, one entry per CDR3 protein. The sample has fewer than 700,000 distinct CDR3 sequences; roughly 13% are singletons. This sample comprised PBMCs, mostly from graft donor cells, obtained 360 days after TCRalphabeta/CD19-depleted stem cell transplant. Receptor source: a male patient younger than 18 who had a stem cell transplant for acute myeloid leukemia, so the T cells may come from the graft donor.

The V gene is TRBV4-3, the J gene TRBJ2-1; 9 nucleotides align to TRBD2. The trim removed 1 base at V and 4 bases at J, leaving 11 bases unmatched. Per the germline V gene, CDR1 is LGHNA and CDR2 is YSLEER. This CDR3 has 18 amino acids. For the CDR3, the DNA is TGCGCCAGCAGCCAAGCCCAATTAGCGGGAGCGGGATACAATGAGCAGTTCTTC. This codes for CASSQAQLAGAGYNEQFF.

This clonotype occurred a few times. The gene calls are TRBV4-3 and TRBJ1-5; no clear D. Germline V gives CDR1 LGHNA, CDR2 YSLEER. The V end was cut by 1 base, the J end by 4 bases, with 5 bases between. The CDR3 totals 13 residues. For the CDR3, the DNA is TGCGCCAGCAGCCAAGGAGAGAATCAGCCCCAGCATTTT. It specifies CASSQGENQPQHF.

The chain combines TRBV20-1 with TRBJ2-3; D is unresolved. The germline CDR1 and CDR2 sequences are DFQATT and SNEGSKA (reference sequence). The V and J ends lost 3 bases and 2 bases respectively, with 21 bases between them. This CDR3 has 17 amino acids. The CDR3 loop is CSASFPSVSSFTDTQYF. CDR3 DNA: TGCAGTGCTAGTTTCCCCTCAGTTTCTTCTTTCACAGATACGCAGTATTTT.

A few counts support this clonotype. The chain couples TRBV6-5 to TRBJ1-2; the D gene is possibly TRBD1 (5 bases). The CDR3 is 15 residues long. CDR1 and CDR2 (germline): MNHEY, SVGAGI. V lost 0 bases, J lost 6 bases, and 14 bases lay in between. CDR3 sequence: CASSYSPPGGDGYTF. The CDR3 DNA reads as TGTGCCAGCAGTTACTCGCCCCCGGGGGGGGATGGCTACACCTTC.

The CDR3 nucleotides are TGTGCCAGCAGCTTAGACAGTGGGGCCATCTACGAGCAGTACTTC. Protein sequence: CASSLDSGAIYEQYF. The rearrangement links TRBV7-9 to TRBJ2-7; perhaps TRBD1 as D (5 bases). Germline CDR1 and CDR2: SEHNR and FQNEAQ (reference sequence). This CDR3 contains 15 residues. V was shortened by 1 base and J by 3 bases, with 13 bases between the two germline ends.

The chain combines TRBV5-1 with TRBJ2-2; D is perhaps TRBD2 (5 bases). The CDR3 spans 12 residues. The V gene's germline CDR1 is SGHRS and CDR2 YFSETQ. Between the trimmed V and J ends, which lost 0 bases and 11 bases, there was a span of 8 bases. CDR3 DNA sequence: TGCGCCAGCAGCTTGGGAGGGAGTGAGCTGTTTTTT. Translating it yields CASSLGGSELFF. The whole variable domain, remainder taken from reference TRBV5-1 and TRBJ2-2, is KAGVTQTPRYLIKTRGQQVTLSCSPISGHRSVSWYQQTPGQGLQFLFEYFSETQRNKGNFPGRFSGRQFSNSRSEMNVSTLELGDSALYLCASSLGGSELFFGEGSRLTVL.

A few counts support this clonotype. This chain uses TRBV7-2 with TRBJ2-6, with D perhaps being TRBD1 or TRBD2 (6 bases each). V was shortened by 1 base and J by 3 bases, with 13 bases between the two germline ends. Germline V gene sequence: CDR1 SGHTA, CDR2 FQGNSA. The CDR3 loop spans 17 amino acids. CDR3 in DNA: TGTGCCAGCAGCTTAGTCTCGGGGGCTAGTGGGGCCAACGTCCTGACTTTC. Its protein is CASSLVSGASGANVLTF.

This clonotype appeared once. This chain uses TRBV6-2 or TRBV6-3 with TRBJ2-3; TRBD2 aligns across 12 bases. V dropped 4 bases and J dropped 1; count of bases not matched to a gene: 9. The V gene's germline CDR1 is MNHEY and CDR2 SVGEGT. The CDR3 runs 18 residues. The CDR3 reads CASSSSLAGGTRTDTQYF. The DNA of the CDR3 is TGTGCCAGCAGTTCCTCACTAGCGGGAGGAACCCGCACAGATACGCAGTATTTT.

The table lists this clonotype with a few counts. This sequence joins TRBV12-3 or TRBV12-4 and TRBJ2-2; 9 nucleotides align to TRBD2. The length of the CDR3 is 15 residues. V lost 5 bases to trimming and J lost 5 bases; unmatched junction nucleotides: 6. In DNA, the CDR3 is TGTGCCAGCAGTCCCCTTAGCGGGAGTACCGGGGAGCTGTTTTTT. This codes for CASSPLSGSTGELFF.

This clonotype has more than one count but fewer than ten. The chain joins TRBV4-2 to TRBJ2-7; 10 bases are shared with TRBD1. There are 14 residues in the CDR3. V was pared by 4 bases and J by 6 bases, with 6 bases of the junction left unmatched. CDR1 is LGHNA and CDR2 is YNFKEQ in the germline V gene. This CDR3 is CASSPGQGLSEQYF. The CDR3 region has the DNA TGTGCCAGCAGCCCGGGACAGGGGCTTTCCGAGCAGTACTTC.

The V call is TRBV10-3, the J call TRBJ2-7; D tentatively fits TRBD1 or TRBD2 (5 bases each). Germline loops: CDR1 ENHRY, CDR2 SYGVKD. The CDR3 loop spans 16 amino acids. V was pared by 4 bases and J by 6 bases, with 22 bases between. Here the CDR3 DNA reads TGTGCCATCAGTGCTTCGAGGGGTTCCCCTTTCCCCGAGCAGTACTTC. This encodes CAISASRGSPFPEQYF.

There are a few counts of this clonotype. V and J are TRBV12-3 or TRBV12-4 and TRBJ2-5; D is unresolved. With 6 bases removed from V and 5 bases from J, the gap between germline ends came to 16 bases. This CDR3 region has 14 residues. CDR3 nucleotides: TGTGCCAGCAGCCATAGGGCGTTGGAGGAGACCCAGTACTTC. It is translated as CASSHRALEETQYF.

The V and J genes are TRBV7-2 and TRBJ2-3, with 12 bases fitting TRBD2. V lost 2 bases to trimming and J lost 2 bases; unmatched junction nucleotides: 2. This CDR3 contains 16 residues. In germline, CDR1 is SGHTA, CDR2 FQGNSA. CDR3 in DNA: TGTGCCAGCAGCTTAACTAGCGGGAGGCCCACAGATACGCAGTATTTT. Residues: CASSLTSGRPTDTQYF.

Concerning this clonotype itself: The CDR3 does not close with the conserved phenylalanine or tryptophan, likely indicating a read error. The V gene is TRBV29-1, the J gene TRBJ2-1; D call uncertain. V dropped 3 bases and J dropped 0 bases, with 9 bases sitting between them. CDR1 and CDR2 (germline): SQVTM, ANQGSEA. The CDR3 is 14 amino acids. The CDR3 sequence: CSVDIQPSYNEQFV. CDR3 nucleotides: TGCAGCGTTGATATACAACCCTCCTACAATGAGCAGTTCGTC.

J is TRBJ2-7 and V is TRBV28; D not certain. V was pared by 7 bases and J by 9 bases, with 16 bases between. CDR1 and CDR2 (germline): MDHEN, SYDVKM. The CDR3 extends over 12 amino acids. The CDR3 loop is CASTAAVKGQYF. The CDR3 DNA is TGTGCCAGCACCGCGGCCGTTAAGGGGCAGTACTTC.

This clonotype was counted between two and nine times. The chain uses TRBV10-3 and TRBJ2-3, with 16 bases fitting TRBD2. The CDR3 runs 20 residues. Germline loops: CDR1 ENHRY, CDR2 SYGVKD. With V trimmed by 0 bases and J by 6 bases, 12 bases remained unmatched. Written as DNA, the CDR3 is TGTGCCATCAGTGAGTCCTTGCCCGGGACTAGCGGGAGGGCCAGGGATACGCAGTATTTT. This translates into CAISESLPGTSGRARDTQYF.

The gene calls are TRBV28 and TRBJ1-1; 8 bases line up with TRBD1. J gave up 5 bases and V 5 bases, and 7 bases lay outside the gene matches. The CDR3 contains 14 residues. Germline lookup yields CDR1 MDHEN and CDR2 SYDVKM. CDR3 DNA sequence: TGTGCCAGCAGTCCCGACAGGGGTCGGACTGAAGCTTTCTTT. Its translation: CASSPDRGRTEAFF.